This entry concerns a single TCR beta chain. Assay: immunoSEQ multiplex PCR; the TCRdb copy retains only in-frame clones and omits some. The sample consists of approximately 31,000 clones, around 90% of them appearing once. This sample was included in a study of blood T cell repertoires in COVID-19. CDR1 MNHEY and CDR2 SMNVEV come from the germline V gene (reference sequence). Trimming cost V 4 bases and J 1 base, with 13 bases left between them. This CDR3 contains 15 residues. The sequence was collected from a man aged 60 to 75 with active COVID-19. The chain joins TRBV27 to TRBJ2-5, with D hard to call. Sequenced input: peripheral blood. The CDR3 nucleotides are TGTGCCAGCAGTTCCTTCCCCGTTTCCCAAGAGACCCAGTACTTC. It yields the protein CASSSFPVSQETQYF.